This TCR beta chain stems from a study of shared clonotypes between healthy human individuals. CD45RO negativity and positive selection for CCR7 defined naive CD8 cells, a population that excluded terminally differentiated effector memory CD45RA+ cells. A word on this clone: Its antigen is unidentified.

The CDR3 has 15 amino acids. V was shortened by 0 bases and J by 7 bases, with 15 bases between the two germline ends. Germline loops: CDR1 GTSNPN, CDR2 SVGIG (reference sequence). Repertoires were generated with immunoSEQ multiplex PCR, while TCRdb's copy carries only in-frame clones and drops some. Here the sample spans nearly 2 million clones, roughly 95% being singletons. Study-wide points: Despite large depth, sorted-subset datasets appeared incompletely sequenced. Estimated clonotype richness was generally higher in naive than memory subsets.

The TCR was taken from a man younger than 35 in good health. The sequencing sample was made of naive CD8+ T cells sorted from blood. J is TRBJ2-2 and V is TRBV30; D possibly corresponds to TRBD1 (6 bases). CDR3 sequence: CAWSVDSSPIGELFF. The CDR3 DNA reads as TGTGCCTGGAGTGTGGACAGTTCTCCAATCGGGGAGCTGTTTTTT.